This T cell receptor (beta chain) was documented in a study of T cell changes during pregnancy in multiple sclerosis. Produced via immunoSEQ multiplex PCR; TCRdb's table is partial and in-frame only. The data hold about 64,000 clones, with roughly 92% observed a single time. Germline V gives CDR1 LNHDA, CDR2 SQIVND (reference sequence). The trim removed 3 bases at V and 3 bases at J, leaving 5 bases unmatched. The CDR3 extends over 15 amino acids. The TCR originated in a female donor with multiple sclerosis, enrolled in a pregnancy study. The sample consisted of peripheral blood, taken in the second trimester of pregnancy. V is TRBV19 and J is TRBJ2-3, with 8 bases fitting TRBD1. The CDR3 sequence: CASSIMGQATDTQYF. The CDR3 coding sequence is TGTGCCAGTAGTATTATGGGACAGGCTACAGATACGCAGTATTTT.